The 31 T cell receptor beta chains in this list originate from one sample, sequenced in a study of glioma-infiltrating T cells (dated by TCRdb to 2015 to 2016). Instrument on record: Illumina MiSeq. TCR alpha and beta CDR3 regions were amplified with the iRepertoire nested amplicon-rescue multiplex PCR (arm-PCR) platform from RNA. TCRdb ran its own pipeline on the public reads, namely fastp trimming at Q25 and MiXCR clone calling, and kept in-frame beta chains. Rows are combined by CDR3 protein, so each entry shows the most common genes and DNA. This sample holds about 190,000 distinct CDR3 sequences; roughly 32% were observed only once. The top ten clonotypes cover 20% to 25% of the sample. The specimen was glioma tissue, nonneoplastic brain tissue, or PBMCs (not recorded which). Every receptor here comes from a human donor with low-grade glioma or glioblastoma, undergoing nonglioma brain surgery, or in good health (not recorded which).

About this clonotype: This may come from a read error, since a much larger clone is one base off. The chain links TRBV4-1 to TRBJ1-2; D remains unclear. Germline CDR1 MGHRA, CDR2 YSYEKL. CDR3 size: 14 residues. The CDR3 DNA reads TGCGTCAGCAGCCAGGCCGGGACTAACTATGGCTACACCTTC. Amino acids: CVSSQAGTNYGYTF.

In this sample, this clonotype turned up once. This may be a read error, as it is one base from a much larger clone. CDR3 loop: CAISLTQEAQYF. The CDR3 DNA reads as TGTGCCATCAGTTTGACGCAAGAGGCCCAGTACTTC. The chain is built from TRBV6-5 and TRBJ2-5; no firm D call. Germline V gene data show CDR1 as MNHEY and CDR2 as SVGAGI. The CDR3 contains 12 residues.

There are a few counts of this clonotype. A clone one base away is much larger, so this may be a read error. The rearrangement uses TRBV7-6 and TRBJ2-3; tentative D call: TRBD2 (6 bases). The CDR3 runs to 14 residues. CDR1 is SGHVS and CDR2 is FNYEAQ in the germline V gene. As DNA, the CDR3 is TGTGCCAGCAGCCCCCGCCAGCGGGCAGATGCGCAGTATTTT. Protein sequence: CASSPRQRADAQYF.

Turning to this clonotype: A much larger clone lies a single base off, so this may be a read error. The chain couples TRBV29-1 to TRBJ2-5; D unresolved. Germline CDR1 and CDR2: SQVTM and ANQGSEA. CDR3 length equals 13 residues. Trimming took 6 bases from V and 7 from J, leaving 18 bases between them. CDR3 in DNA: TGCAGCGTCGGCAGTCAGTTCGCTGGGACCCAGTACTTC. It specifies CSVGSQFAGTQYF.

A remark on this clonotype: A read error may be the cause here, since a much bigger clone is one base away. The chain carries TRBV4-1 and TRBJ1-1, with TRBD1 matching over 8 bases. Trimming cost V 4 bases and J 6 bases; bases outside gene matches: 7. The CDR3 runs 14 residues. Germline V gene data show CDR1 as MGHRA and CDR2 as YSYEKL. The CDR3 protein is CASSPGQAGAEAFF. The CDR3 bases are TGCGCCAGCAGCCCGGGACAGGCGGGTGCTGAAGCTTTCTTT.

At least ten counts were recorded for this clonotype. The chain has TRBV12-3 or TRBV12-4 and TRBJ1-1; D unclear. The V gene lost 1 base and the J gene lost 0 bases, with 21 bases spanning the gap. This CDR3 contains 19 residues. This CDR3 reads CASSLVVGSLRGMNTEAFF. CDR3 DNA sequence: TGTGCCAGCAGTTTAGTTGTCGGCAGCCTCCGAGGTATGAACACTGAAGCTTTCTTT.

Many counts were recorded for this clonotype. The V call is TRBV6-1, the J call TRBJ2-5, with 8 bases fitting TRBD1. Looked up from germline, CDR1 is MNHNS and CDR2 is SASEGT. V lost 6 bases, J lost 5 bases, and 14 bases stayed unmatched. The CDR3 length is 16 residues. This CDR3 is CASSVNHGQGFETQYF. In DNA form, the CDR3 reads TGTGCCAGCAGCGTCAACCACGGACAGGGCTTTGAGACCCAGTACTTC.

To note about this clonotype: Without the conserved terminal phenylalanine or tryptophan, this CDR3 likely stems from a read error. The V call is TRBV28, the J call TRBJ1-5; D is possibly TRBD1 (5 bases). With 6 bases removed from V and 0 bases from J, the gap between germline ends came to 12 bases. CDR3 length equals 15 residues. CDR1 is MDHEN, CDR2 SYDVKM, per germline. The CDR3 region has the DNA TGTGCCAGCAGCCAAGAAAGGGGTAGCAATCAGCCCCAGCATTCT. This codes for CASSQERGSNQPQHS.

This clonotype was picked up many times. V is TRBV10-3 and J is TRBJ1-6; D is uncertain. This CDR3 is 16 amino acids long. V was pared by 4 bases and J by 6 bases, with 16 bases between. CDR1 ENHRY and CDR2 SYGVKD come from the germline V gene. The CDR3 sequence: CAISAMNFWGNSPLHF. Written as DNA, the CDR3 is TGTGCCATCAGTGCCATGAATTTCTGGGGTAATTCACCCCTCCACTTT.

In regard to this clonotype: A much larger clone lies a single base off, so this may be a read error. V and J are TRBV12-3 or TRBV12-4 and TRBJ1-2; D ambiguous. CDR3 length equals 12 residues. Trimming took 2 bases from V and 8 from J, leaving 9 bases between them. For the CDR3, the DNA is TGTGCCAGCAGTTTAAATGTGGGAGGCTACACCTTC. Amino acids: CASSLNVGGYTF.

This clonotype came up many times. The CDR3 region is CASSLPALGDEQYF. The CDR3 DNA sequence: TGTGCCAGCAGTTTACCCGCGCTTGGTGACGAGCAGTACTTC. The chain carries TRBV28 and TRBJ2-7; D is ambiguous. The V gene's germline CDR1 is MDHEN and CDR2 SYDVKM. V lost 2 bases and J 5 bases, leaving 13 bases between the germline ends. The CDR3 extends over 14 amino acids.

V is TRBV19 and J is TRBJ2-1; the D gene is possibly TRBD1 (5 bases). CDR1 and CDR2 from the germline V gene are LNHDA and SQIVND (reference sequence). The V gene lost 4 bases and the J gene lost 3 bases, with 16 bases spanning the gap. CDR3 length: 16 residues. In DNA form, the CDR3 reads TGTGCCAGTAGTACGACAGCCGGTCGGCTCTACAATGAGCAGTTCTTC. Protein product: CASSTTAGRLYNEQFF.

This clonotype was detected many times. The rearrangement joins TRBV27 to TRBJ2-3; TRBD2 agrees at 7 bases. This CDR3 spans 13 amino acids. Germline loops: CDR1 MNHEY, CDR2 SMNVEV (reference sequence). After removal of 5 bases from V and 10 bases from J, the junction contained 9 bases not matched to a gene. DNA of the CDR3: TGTGCCAGCAGTCCTCTAGCGGAGGCACCGCAGTATTTT. As protein: CASSPLAEAPQYF.

This clonotype showed up many times. The chain joins TRBV5-1 to TRBJ2-3; maybe TRBD2 (5 bases). The CDR3 extends over 13 amino acids. V gave up 2 bases and J gave up 4 bases, with 8 bases separating them. The germline gives CDR1 SGHRS, CDR2 YFSETQ. CDR3 sequence: CASSFEGSDTQYF. CDR3 coding DNA: TGCGCCAGCAGCTTTGAGGGTTCAGATACGCAGTATTTT.

This clonotype occurred many times. A junction end diverges from the germline sequence, so it may reflect a read error. The J gene is TRBJ2-5, the V gene TRBV2, with D uncertain. This CDR3 region has 11 residues. Germline V gives CDR1 SNHLY, CDR2 FYNNEI. The CDR3 loop reads CASSETDMSDF. The CDR3 DNA follows: TGTGCCAGCAGTGAGACCGACATGTCGGACTTC.

This clonotype showed up just a few times. This chain joins TRBV5-6 and TRBJ1-6; unclear D gene. V shed 2 bases and J shed 7 bases, with 4 bases lying between them. This CDR3 has 12 amino acids. Germline CDR1 and CDR2: SGHDT and YYEEEE. The CDR3 region is CASSFQNSPLHF. Here the CDR3 DNA reads TGTGCCAGCAGCTTCCAAAATTCACCCCTCCACTTT.

The chain uses TRBV7-2 and TRBJ1-6, with 8 nucleotides matching TRBD1. V was clipped by 0 bases and J by 10 bases; unmatched bases: 5. CDR3 length: 15 residues. Per the germline V gene, CDR1 is SGHTA and CDR2 is FQGNSA. The CDR3 region has the DNA TGTGCCAGCAGCTTAGCCGGCAGGGGGCAATCACCCCTCCACTTT. This translates into CASSLAGRGQSPLHF.

In its sample, this clonotype was seen many times. V is TRBV14 and J is TRBJ2-3, with D perhaps matching TRBD1 (5 bases). This CDR3 is 13 amino acids long. Per germline, CDR1 SGHDN and CDR2 FVKESK. Trimming left V 0 bases short and J 13 bases short, with 14 bases between. CDR3 region: CASSQDHLVGEYF. CDR3 nucleotide sequence: TGTGCCAGCAGCCAAGATCATTTAGTAGGGGAGTATTTT. Together with reference TRBV14 and TRBJ2-3, the CDR3 gives the full variable domain: EAGVTQFPSHSVIEKGQTVTLRCDPISGHDNLYWYRRVMGKEIKFLLHFVKESKQDESGMPNNRFLAERTGGTYSTLKVQPAELEDSGVYFCASSQDHLVGEYFGPGTRLTVL.

In its sample, this clonotype was seen many times. The chain employs TRBV24-1 and TRBJ2-7; D is uncertain. This CDR3 comprises 13 residues. Trimming pared 2 bases from V and 2 bases from J, leaving 6 bases between. Germline lookup yields CDR1 KGHDR and CDR2 SFDVKD. This CDR3 reads CATSDSRAYEQYF. DNA for the CDR3: TGTGCCACCAGTGATTCACGAGCCTACGAGCAGTACTTC.

This clonotype appeared many times. The V call is TRBV19, the J call TRBJ2-7; D possibly uses TRBD1 or TRBD2 (5 bases each). The ends were cut back, 5 bases at V and 0 bases at J, with 17 bases in the middle. Per the germline V gene, CDR1 is LNHDA and CDR2 is SQIVND (reference sequence). There are 16 residues in the CDR3. CDR3: CASSPSGTGSSYEQYF. DNA of the CDR3: TGTGCCAGTAGTCCATCCGGGACGGGAAGCTCCTACGAGCAGTACTTC.

This clonotype has at least ten counts. The CDR3 loop reads CSAQRGDGYTF. CDR3 nucleotide sequence: TGCAGCGCCCAGAGAGGGGATGGCTACACCTTC. The chain combines TRBV29-1 with TRBJ1-2; D is perhaps TRBD1 (5 bases). CDR3 length: 11 residues. CDR1 is SQVTM, CDR2 ANQGSEA, per germline. Trimming pared 7 bases from V and 6 bases from J, leaving 12 bases between.

As for this clonotype: One end of the junction varies from germline; a read error may be responsible. This chain joins TRBV15 and TRBJ1-5; weak D call: TRBD1 (5 bases). Per the germline V gene, CDR1 is LNHNV and CDR2 is YYDKDF (reference sequence). This CDR3 has 15 amino acids. CDR3 loop: CATRRDSWGDQPQHF. DNA for the CDR3: TGTGCCACCAGAAGAGATAGTTGGGGGGATCAGCCTCAGCATTTT.

To note about this clonotype: Given a much more abundant clone one base away, this may be a read error. The chain employs TRBV6-1 and TRBJ2-1; TRBD1 might be the D (6 bases). CDR1 and CDR2 (germline): MNHNS, SASEGT. Trimming took off 7 bases at V and 0 bases at J, with 13 bases between the two ends. The CDR3 consists of 15 residues. The CDR3 is CASTKGRGSYNEQFF. The CDR3 DNA reads TGTGCCAGCACAAAAGGCAGGGGCTCCTACAATGAGCAGTTCTTC.

With respect to this clonotype: A much larger clonotype is one base distant, so this may be a read error. The chain combines TRBV18 with TRBJ2-7; 8 bases align to TRBD1. With V trimmed by 3 bases and J by 3 bases, 10 bases remained unmatched. The germline CDR1 and CDR2 sequences are KGHSH and LQKENI. This CDR3 is built from 16 residues. CDR3 in DNA: TGTGCCAGCTCACCCCTCGCGGGACAGGCTAGCTACGAGCAGTACTTC. Its protein product is CASSPLAGQASYEQYF.

This clonotype came up a few times. V is TRBV5-1 and J is TRBJ2-1, with 10 bases lining up with TRBD2. Losses at the gene ends were 4 bases for V and 9 bases for J; bases not matched to a gene: 7. The CDR3 extends over 14 amino acids. Per germline, CDR1 SGHRS and CDR2 YFSETQ. In DNA, the CDR3 is TGCGCCAGCAGCGCGGGGACTAGCGCGGGTGAGCAGTTCTTC. It translates to CASSAGTSAGEQFF.

The chain links TRBV9 to TRBJ1-6; 10 nucleotides align to TRBD1. Per germline, CDR1 SGDLS and CDR2 YYNGEE. V lost 0 bases and J lost 9; bases outside the gene matches: 3. The CDR3 extends over 15 amino acids. CDR3 nucleotide sequence: TGTGCCAGCAGCGTAGGGGACAGGGGTAGTTCACCCCTCCACTTT. Its translation: CASSVGDRGSSPLHF.

This clonotype was recorded at least ten times. The chain is built from TRBV2 and TRBJ1-5; D remains unclear. Germline V lookup: CDR1 SNHLY, CDR2 FYNNEI. This CDR3 is built from 14 residues. Trimming cost V 5 bases and J 1 base, with 9 bases left between them. The CDR3 sequence: CASSFQPSNQPQHF. The CDR3 nucleotides read TGTGCCAGCAGTTTCCAGCCAAGCAATCAGCCCCAGCATTTT.

This clonotype was detected ten times or more. The V and J genes are TRBV20-1 and TRBJ2-3, with a weak D call TRBD1 (5 bases). Looked up from germline, CDR1 is DFQATT and CDR2 is SNEGSKA (reference sequence). The CDR3 totals 18 residues. V was clipped by 6 bases and J by 0 bases, with 25 bases between them. For the CDR3, the DNA is TGCAGTGCCAGACACCTTCCGGTGCCAGGGCATAGCACAGATACGCAGTATTTT. Its protein product is CSARHLPVPGHSTDTQYF.

Of note for this clonotype: Germline is not matched at one junction end, which may reflect a read error. This chain uses TRBV7-3 with TRBJ2-3, with 14 bases that match TRBD2. This CDR3 has 16 amino acids. Germline CDR1 reads SGHTA; CDR2 reads FQGTGA. The CDR3 sequence: CASGVTSGRALDTEYF. The CDR3 coding sequence is TGTGCCAGCGGCGTGACTAGCGGGAGGGCCCTGGATACGGAGTATTTT.

In this sample, this clonotype turned up many times. This sequence joins TRBV25-1 and TRBJ1-1; TRBD1 aligns across 7 bases. Germline lookup yields CDR1 MGHDK and CDR2 SYGVNS. The CDR3 has 13 amino acids. The V segment lost 7 bases and the J segment 5 bases; nucleotides outside the gene matches: 7. The CDR3 spells CASKPPGGTEAFF. The CDR3 nucleotides read TGTGCCAGCAAACCCCCAGGGGGGACTGAAGCTTTCTTT.

This clonotype was picked up a small number of times. This chain connects TRBV5-4 to TRBJ2-7; tentative D call: TRBD2 (5 bases). Looked up from germline, CDR1 is SGHNT and CDR2 is YYREEE (reference sequence). Between the trimmed V and J ends, which lost 0 bases and 3 bases, there was a span of 10 bases. CDR3 length: 14 residues. The CDR3 nucleotides read TGTGCCAGCAGCTTGGGGCGGGTAAACTACGAGCAGTACTTC. Translation gives CASSLGRVNYEQYF.